Shown below are 26 T cell receptor beta chains from a single sample sequenced in a study of T cells in women clearing cervical HPV infection. TCRdb's copy holds only in-frame clones and misses some; the assay was immunoSEQ multiplex PCR. Recorded for this sample: about 41,000 clones. The source material was blood buffy coat. Receptors originate from a woman between 18 and 70 years old with a cervical HPV16 infection that either progressed to CIN3+ or cleared (not recorded which).

A note on this clone: The read gets to within 3 residues of the CDR3 end, and the germline J gene fills in the rest. Distinct nucleotide sequences in the sample also encode this CDR3. J is TRBJ2-5 and V is TRBV20-1; TRBD2 aligns across 9 bases. Per the germline V gene, CDR1 is DFQATT and CDR2 is SNEGSKA (reference sequence). Losses at the gene ends were 2 bases for V and 5 bases for J; bases not matched to a gene: 9. This CDR3 contains 15 residues. The sequenced CDR3 bases are TGCAGTGCTAGAAATCCAGCTAGCGGGAAGGAGACC. The encoded protein is CSARNPASGKET. The whole CDR3 region reads CSARNPASGKETQYF.

The CDR3 bases that were read are TGTGCCAGCAGCTTGGGGCAGGGCACCGGCACTGAA. Protein product: CASSLGQGTGTE. The full CDR3 is CASSLGQGTGTEAFF. This chain connects TRBV5-4 to TRBJ1-1; a weak D match, TRBD1 (5 bases). The read finishes 3 residues shy of the CDR3 end, and the germline J gene is used to complete it. This CDR3 is 15 amino acids long. Germline loops: CDR1 SGHNT, CDR2 YYREEE (reference sequence). Trimming left V 0 bases short and J 4 bases short, with 13 bases between.

A note on this clone: The read terminates 3 residues ahead of where the CDR3 ends, so the germline J gene completes it. The rearrangement joins TRBV28 to TRBJ2-7, with TRBD2 as a possible D gene (6 bases). This CDR3 spans 14 amino acids. Trimming shortened V by 6 bases and J by 6 bases, and 18 bases separated the two germline ends. Germline V gene lookup returns CDR1 MDHEN and CDR2 SYDVKM. The part of the CDR3 DNA that was read is TGTGCCAGCAGCGCCCCCATGGGGGGTAGCGAG. Encoded protein: CASSAPMGGSE. The entire CDR3 reads CASSAPMGGSEQYF.

On this clone: The read halts 3 residues ahead of the CDR3 end, with the missing end drawn from the germline J gene. V usage is TRBV7-9 and J usage is TRBJ1-1; 9 bases match TRBD1. The CDR3 spans 14 residues. Germline V lookup: CDR1 SEHNR, CDR2 FQNEAQ (reference sequence). V was clipped by 4 bases and J by 5 bases; unmatched bases: 5. Here the CDR3 reads CASSYDRGGTEAFF. The CDR3 bases that were read are TGTGCCAGCAGCTACGACAGGGGGGGGACTGAA. The complete variable domain, with remaining parts taken from reference TRBV7-9 and TRBJ1-1, reads DTGVSQNPRHKITKRGQNVTFRCDPISEHNRLYWYRQTLGQGPEFLTYFQNEAQLEKSRLLSDRFSAERPKGSFSTLEIQRTEQGDSAMYLCASSYDRGGTEAFFGQGTRLTVV.

Comment on this clone: Read coverage stops 3 residues before the CDR3 terminus; the germline J gene supplies the remainder. The gene calls are TRBV5-3 and TRBJ1-6, with 10 bases fitting TRBD1. TRBV5-3 is filed as an ORF, its function uncertain. CDR3 length equals 20 residues. Unmatched junction bases numbered 13, after V lost 4 bases and J lost 0 bases. CDR3 sequence: CARSRQGAVPKSSYNSPLHF. The CDR3 bases that were read are TGTGCCAGAAGCCGACAGGGGGCCGTCCCCAAAAGCTCCTATAATTCACCC.

In regard to this clone: The read finishes 3 residues shy of the CDR3 end, and the germline J gene is used to complete it. V usage is TRBV5-1 and J usage is TRBJ1-5, with TRBD1 matching over 10 bases. From germline, CDR1 is SGHRS and CDR2 YFSETQ. Trimming removed 0 bases from V and 5 bases from J; junction bases left unmatched: 5. The CDR3 loop spans 16 amino acids. The CDR3 sequence is CASSLGTGGQDQPQHF. The sequenced part of the CDR3 DNA is TGCGCCAGCAGCTTGGGGACAGGGGGTCAAGATCAGCCC.

Concerning this clone itself: The read stops 3 residues short of the end of the CDR3; the missing end is completed from the germline J gene. The chain joins TRBV27 to TRBJ1-5; TRBD1 matches 9 bases. V gave up 8 bases and J gave up 6 bases; unmatched junction bases: 8. CDR1 and CDR2 from the germline V gene are MNHEY and SMNVEV (reference sequence). The CDR3 runs 14 residues. The DNA read from the CDR3 is TGTGCCAGCCAAGACAGGGGGTATGGTCAGCCC. Its protein is CASQDRGYGQP. The full CDR3 protein is CASQDRGYGQPQHF.

Of note for this clone: The read terminates 3 residues before the CDR3 end, so the remaining end is supplied by the germline J gene. The rearrangement uses TRBV20-1 and TRBJ1-1; D is perhaps TRBD1 (6 bases). The CDR3 has 14 residues. From germline, CDR1 is DFQATT and CDR2 SNEGSKA (reference sequence). Trimming took off 5 bases at V and 6 bases at J, with 19 bases between the two ends. CDR3 region: CSAESVGGHAEAFF. The covered CDR3 bases are TGCAGTGCTGAGTCGGTGGGGGGGCATGCTGAA.

In regard to this clone: The junction and the germline gene differ at one end; a read error may be behind it. The CDR3 end lies 3 residues beyond the end of the read and is filled in from the germline J gene. J is TRBJ1-5 and V is TRBV20-1; the D gene is possibly TRBD1 (6 bases). CDR1 is DFQATT and CDR2 is SNEGSKA in the germline V gene (reference sequence). The CDR3 spans 18 residues. CDR3 amino acids: CSAGEMAGVWDSNQPQHF. Incomplete CDR3 DNA: TGCAGTGCTGGAGAGATGGCAGGGGTTTGGGATAGCAATCAGCCC.

With respect to this clone: The CDR3 end falls 3 residues outside the read, so it is completed with the germline J gene. This rearrangement joins TRBV19 to TRBJ1-4; maybe TRBD1 (6 bases). This CDR3 is built from 15 residues. The V gene lost 9 bases and the J gene lost 6 bases, with 20 bases spanning the gap. From germline, CDR1 is LNHDA and CDR2 SQIVND (reference sequence). The CDR3 protein is CASRGGPAGDEKLFF. CDR3 DNA (partial): TGTGCCAGCCGGGGGGGGCCCGCGGGAGATGAAAAA.

With respect to this clone: The read comes to an end 3 residues before the CDR3 does, leaving the germline J gene to fill in the end. The V call is TRBV6-1, the J call TRBJ1-2; D not resolved. CDR3 length equals 16 residues. Deletions cut 4 bases from V and 5 bases from J, with 20 bases between. CDR1 is MNHNS and CDR2 is SASEGT in the germline V gene. The part of the CDR3 DNA that was read is TGTGCCAGCAGTGCCCTAGACCCCGCCTCTACATATGGC. This translates into CASSALDPASTYG. The whole CDR3 sequence is CASSALDPASTYGYTF.

To note about this clone: The CDR3 end falls 3 residues outside the read, so it is completed with the germline J gene. This sequence joins TRBV19 and TRBJ1-5, with no clear D. The germline V gene has CDR1 LNHDA and CDR2 SQIVND (reference sequence). The CDR3 is 15 amino acids. V was cut by 10 bases and J by 3 bases, with 19 bases left in between. Incomplete CDR3 DNA: TGTGCCACCCAAAATAGTCAGGTCTACAATCAGCCC. Translated, it gives CATQNSQVYNQP. The whole CDR3 protein is CATQNSQVYNQPQHF.

About this clone itself: The DNA ends 3 residues before the CDR3 does, and the rest of the CDR3 is filled in from the germline J gene. The chain is built from TRBV20-1 and TRBJ1-2, with D hard to call. V lost 1 base, J lost 6 bases, and 12 bases lay in between. Germline CDR1 is DFQATT and CDR2 is SNEGSKA (reference sequence). This CDR3 region has 13 residues. CDR3 DNA (partial): TGCAGTGCTAGAGGAAAACCAAGGGATGGC. This translates into CSARGKPRDG. The entire CDR3 protein reads CSARGKPRDGYTF.

Note on this clone: The CDR3 end falls 3 residues outside the read, so it is completed with the germline J gene. The V gene is TRBV7-3, the J gene TRBJ2-6; 8 positions agree with TRBD1. This CDR3 spans 15 amino acids. Germline values: CDR1 SGHTA, CDR2 FQGTGA. V lost 5 bases and J lost 2; bases outside the gene matches: 2. CDR3 sequence reads: CASSPTGAGANVLTF. The covered CDR3 bases are TGTGCCAGCAGCCCGACAGGGGCTGGGGCCAACGTC.

With regard to this clone: The CDR3 goes on 3 residues after the read ends, and that part is filled in from the germline J gene. V is TRBV7-9 and J is TRBJ1-3, with 7 positions matching TRBD1. Germline assignment: CDR1 SEHNR and CDR2 FQNEAQ (reference sequence). This CDR3 spans 15 amino acids. V was pared by 6 bases and J by 4 bases, with 9 bases of the junction left unmatched. The part of the CDR3 DNA that was read is TGTGCCAGCAGACACACAGGGGACGCCGGAAACACC. It codes for CASRHTGDAGNT. The complete CDR3 sequence is CASRHTGDAGNTIYF.

A remark on this clone: The DNA ends 3 residues before the CDR3 does, and the rest of the CDR3 is filled in from the germline J gene. V usage is TRBV29-1 and J usage is TRBJ2-3; a weak D match, TRBD1 (5 bases). The CDR3 covers 12 residues. The V gene lost 4 bases and the J gene lost 8 bases, with 13 bases spanning the gap. Germline V gene data show CDR1 as SQVTM and CDR2 as ANQGSEA. CDR3 in amino acids: CSVVGDSRTQYF. The sequenced part of the CDR3 DNA is TGCAGCGTTGTCGGCGACAGTCGTACG.

Concerning this clone itself: Sequencing ends 3 residues short of the CDR3 end; the germline J gene provides the rest. The chain carries TRBV20-1 and TRBJ1-5, with D possibly TRBD1 on 6 matching bases. The CDR3 is 15 residues long. Germline V gene data show CDR1 as DFQATT and CDR2 as SNEGSKA (reference sequence). Trimming took 7 bases from V and 0 from J, leaving 16 bases between them. The CDR3 reads CSVGRGPYSNQPQHF. CDR3 DNA, as far as it was read: TGCAGTGTGGGCAGGGGACCTTATAGCAATCAGCCC.

To note about this clone: The read falls 3 residues short of the CDR3 end, and the missing part is taken from the germline J gene. V and J are TRBV2 and TRBJ2-1; 9 nucleotides agree with TRBD1. After removal of 2 bases from V and 7 bases from J, the junction contained 6 bases not matched to a gene. Germline values: CDR1 SNHLY, CDR2 FYNNEI. This CDR3 spans 15 amino acids. CDR3 loop: CASSEMTGGRNEQFF. Incomplete CDR3 DNA: TGTGCCAGCAGTGAAATGACAGGGGGGAGGAATGAG. Using reference TRBV2 and TRBJ2-1 for the parts outside the CDR3, the full variable domain is EPEVTQTPSHQVTQMGQEVILRCVPISNHLYFYWYRQILGQKVEFLVSFYNNEISEKSEIFDDQFSVERPDGSNFTLKIRSTKLEDSAMYFCASSEMTGGRNEQFFGPGTRLTVL.

In regard to this clone: The CDR3 is cut off 3 residues early in the read; its end comes from the germline J gene. V is TRBV20-1 and J is TRBJ1-1, with D tentatively TRBD1 (5 bases). CDR1 is DFQATT and CDR2 is SNEGSKA in the germline V gene (reference sequence). The CDR3 has 15 residues. V was trimmed by 6 bases and J by 1 base, leaving 18 bases between them. The chain's CDR3 is CSARPGVRKNTEAFF. Partial CDR3 DNA: TGCAGTGCCCGTCCGGGGGTTCGAAAGAACACTGAA.

A remark on this clone: Sequencing ends 3 residues short of the CDR3 end; the germline J gene provides the rest. The V and J genes are TRBV30 and TRBJ2-5; TRBD2 agrees at 15 bases. Germline CDR1 GTSNPN, CDR2 SVGIG (reference sequence). V was pared by 7 bases and J by 7 bases, with 10 bases of the junction left unmatched. This CDR3 has 15 amino acids. Partial CDR3 DNA: TGTGCCTCGGGACTAGCGGGGGGAGTGTACGGGACC. This encodes CASGLAGGVYGT. The whole CDR3 sequence reads CASGLAGGVYGTQYF.

A note on this clone: With the read ending 3 residues before the CDR3 end, the germline J gene is used to fill in that end. The rearrangement joins TRBV4-1 to TRBJ2-5, with D possibly TRBD1 on 6 matching bases. Germline lookup yields CDR1 MGHRA and CDR2 YSYEKL. There are 14 residues in the CDR3. V was trimmed by 2 bases and J by 5 bases, leaving 12 bases between them. The sequenced CDR3 bases are TGCGCCAGCAGCCAACTACAGGGTAGGGAGACC. Encoded protein: CASSQLQGRET. The complete CDR3 sequence is CASSQLQGRETQYF.

With respect to this clone: The read ends 3 residues early relative to the CDR3; the germline J gene fills the gap. J is TRBJ2-1 and V is TRBV13; 10 positions agree with TRBD2. CDR3 length: 17 amino acids. Losses at the gene ends were 5 bases for V and 2 bases for J; bases not matched to a gene: 9. The germline gives CDR1 PRHDT, CDR2 FYEKMQ (reference sequence). CDR3 loop: CASSETLAGVPYNEQFF. Partial CDR3 DNA: TGTGCCAGCAGCGAGACCCTAGCGGGAGTTCCCTACAATGAG. Full variable domain (rest looked up from reference TRBV13 and TRBJ2-1): AAGVIQSPRHLIKEKRETATLKCYPIPRHDTVYWYQQGPGQDPQFLISFYEKMQSDKGSIPDRFSAQQFSDYHSELNMSSLELGDSALYFCASSETLAGVPYNEQFFGPGTRLTVL.

Notes on this clone: The sequence runs out 3 residues before the end of the CDR3; the remainder is reconstructed from the germline J gene. The V call is TRBV7-8, the J call TRBJ2-5; 7 positions match TRBD1. The trim removed 5 bases at V and 4 bases at J, leaving 10 bases unmatched. The CDR3 sequence is 15 residues long. Germline V gives CDR1 SGHVS, CDR2 FQNEAQ. CDR3 DNA, as far as it was read: TGTGCCAGCAGCCCCCGGAAGGGGGCGGGAGAGACC. This gives the protein CASSPRKGAGET. The entire CDR3 protein is CASSPRKGAGETQYF.

A note on this clone: The read ends 3 residues shy of where the CDR3 ends; the end is completed using the germline J gene. The chain uses TRBV30 and TRBJ1-6; TRBD1 might be the D (6 bases). Germline lookup yields CDR1 GTSNPN and CDR2 SVGIG (reference sequence). V shed 3 bases and J shed 8 bases, with 20 bases lying between them. The CDR3 contains 16 residues. The CDR3 sequence: CAWRDTIGTRYSPLHF. The covered CDR3 bases are TGTGCCTGGAGGGATACGATAGGGACACGATATTCACCC.

Comment on this clone: The read ends 3 residues shy of where the CDR3 ends; the end is completed using the germline J gene. J is TRBJ2-7 and V is TRBV19; 7 nucleotides align to TRBD1. V was pared by 5 bases and J by 2 bases, with 6 bases of the junction left unmatched. The CDR3 runs to 14 residues. CDR1 and CDR2 from the germline V gene are LNHDA and SQIVND (reference sequence). The CDR3 DNA, read in part, is TGTGCCAGTAGTCTCAGGGGGACCACCTACGAG. It translates to CASSLRGTTYE. From start to end, the CDR3 is CASSLRGTTYEQYF.

As regards this clone: The read ends 3 residues shy of where the CDR3 ends; the end is completed using the germline J gene. The chain carries TRBV7-3 and TRBJ2-2; tentatively, D is TRBD2 (6 bases). V lost 3 bases, J lost 6 bases, and 17 bases lay in between. Germline V gives CDR1 SGHTA, CDR2 FQGTGA. This CDR3 spans 16 amino acids. The sequenced CDR3 bases are TGTGCCAGCAGCTTTAGGAGGGTATTGGGTTCCGGGGAG. Its translation is CASSFRRVLGSGE. In full, the CDR3 is CASSFRRVLGSGELFF.